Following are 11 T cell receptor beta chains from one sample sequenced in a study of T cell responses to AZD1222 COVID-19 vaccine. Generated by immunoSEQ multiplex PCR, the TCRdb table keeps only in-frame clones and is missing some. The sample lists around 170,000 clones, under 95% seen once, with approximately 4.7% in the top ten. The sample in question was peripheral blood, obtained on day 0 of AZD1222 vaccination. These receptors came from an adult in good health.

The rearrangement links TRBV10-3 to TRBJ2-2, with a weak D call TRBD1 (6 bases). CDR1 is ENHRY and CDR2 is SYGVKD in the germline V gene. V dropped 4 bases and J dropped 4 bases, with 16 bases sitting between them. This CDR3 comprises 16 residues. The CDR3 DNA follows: TGTGCCATCAGTGTTGGGCAGGGGATGCTCACCGGGGAGCTGTTTTTT. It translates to CAISVGQGMLTGELFF.

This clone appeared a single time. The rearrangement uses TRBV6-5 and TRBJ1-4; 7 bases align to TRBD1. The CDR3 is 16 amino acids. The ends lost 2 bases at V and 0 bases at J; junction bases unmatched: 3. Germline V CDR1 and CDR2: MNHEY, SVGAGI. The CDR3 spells CASSYVGGATNEKLFF. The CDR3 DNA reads TGTGCCAGCAGTTACGTAGGGGGCGCAACTAATGAAAAACTGTTTTTT.

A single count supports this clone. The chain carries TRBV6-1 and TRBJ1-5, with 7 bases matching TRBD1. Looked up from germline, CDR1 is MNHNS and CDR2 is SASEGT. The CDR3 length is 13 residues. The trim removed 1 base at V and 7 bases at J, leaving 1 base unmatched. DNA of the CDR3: TGTGCCAGCAGTGAAGTGGGACAGCAGCCCCAGCATTTT. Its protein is CASSEVGQQPQHF.

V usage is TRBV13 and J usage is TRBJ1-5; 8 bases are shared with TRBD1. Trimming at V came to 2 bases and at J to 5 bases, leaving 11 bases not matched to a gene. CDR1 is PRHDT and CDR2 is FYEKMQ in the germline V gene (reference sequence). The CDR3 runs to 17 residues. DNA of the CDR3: TGTGCCAGCAGCTTACCAGACAGGGGCTACGAAGATCAGCCCCAGCATTTT. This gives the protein CASSLPDRGYEDQPQHF.

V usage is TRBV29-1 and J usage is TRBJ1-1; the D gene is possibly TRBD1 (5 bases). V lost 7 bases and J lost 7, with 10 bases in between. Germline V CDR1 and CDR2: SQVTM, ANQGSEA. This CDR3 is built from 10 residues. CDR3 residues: CSAEQDEAFF. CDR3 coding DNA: TGCAGCGCGGAACAGGATGAAGCTTTCTTT.

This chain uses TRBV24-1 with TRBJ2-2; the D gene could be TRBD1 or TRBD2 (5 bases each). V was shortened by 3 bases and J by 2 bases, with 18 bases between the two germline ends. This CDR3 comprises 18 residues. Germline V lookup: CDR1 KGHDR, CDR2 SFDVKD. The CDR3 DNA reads TGTGCCACCAGTGATCCCCGGGACCCCTTCCAAAACACCGGGGAGCTGTTTTTT. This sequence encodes CATSDPRDPFQNTGELFF.

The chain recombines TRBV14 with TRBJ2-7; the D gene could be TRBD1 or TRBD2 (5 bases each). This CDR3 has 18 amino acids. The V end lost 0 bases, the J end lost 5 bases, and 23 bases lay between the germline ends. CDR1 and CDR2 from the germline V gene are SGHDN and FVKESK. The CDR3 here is CASSQDRGWGQGIDEQYF. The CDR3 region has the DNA TGTGCCAGCAGCCAAGATCGAGGGTGGGGTCAGGGAATCGACGAGCAGTACTTC.

The CDR3 loop is CASSTRTGGPPEQYF. CDR3 nucleotides: TGTGCCAGCAGCACCCGGACAGGGGGCCCGCCAGAGCAGTACTTC. This chain joins TRBV5-4 and TRBJ2-7, with TRBD1 matching 11 bases. The V segment lost 4 bases and the J segment 7 bases; nucleotides outside the gene matches: 10. The germline CDR1 and CDR2 sequences are SGHNT and YYREEE (reference sequence). The CDR3 extends over 15 amino acids. The full variable domain, in which reference TRBV5-4 and TRBJ2-7 provide the parts outside the CDR3, is ETGVTQSPTHLIKTRGQQVTLRCSSQSGHNTVSWYQQALGQGPQFIFQYYREEENGRGNFPPRFSGLQFPNYSSELNVNALELDDSALYLCASSTRTGGPPEQYFGPGTRLTVT.

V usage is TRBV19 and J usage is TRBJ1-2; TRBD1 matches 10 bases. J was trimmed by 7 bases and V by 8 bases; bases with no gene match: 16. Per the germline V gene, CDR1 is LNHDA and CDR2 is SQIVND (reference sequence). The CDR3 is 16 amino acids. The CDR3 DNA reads TGTGCCAGTGGATACGGGACAGGGGTCTTAAATGGTGGCTACACCTTC. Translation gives CASGYGTGVLNGGYTF.

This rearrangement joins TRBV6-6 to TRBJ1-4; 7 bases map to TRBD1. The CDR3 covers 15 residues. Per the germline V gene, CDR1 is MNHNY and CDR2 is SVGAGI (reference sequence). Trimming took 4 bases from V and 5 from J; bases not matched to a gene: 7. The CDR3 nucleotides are TGTGCCAGCAGTTCGGGACAGCGGATAAATGAAAAACTGTTTTTT. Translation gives CASSSGQRINEKLFF.

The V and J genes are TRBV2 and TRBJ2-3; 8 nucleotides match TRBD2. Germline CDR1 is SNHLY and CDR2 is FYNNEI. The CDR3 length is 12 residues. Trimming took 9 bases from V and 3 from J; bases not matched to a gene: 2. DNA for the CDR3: TGTGCCAGTCGGGGGGGAACAGATACGCAGTATTTT. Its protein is CASRGGTDTQYF.